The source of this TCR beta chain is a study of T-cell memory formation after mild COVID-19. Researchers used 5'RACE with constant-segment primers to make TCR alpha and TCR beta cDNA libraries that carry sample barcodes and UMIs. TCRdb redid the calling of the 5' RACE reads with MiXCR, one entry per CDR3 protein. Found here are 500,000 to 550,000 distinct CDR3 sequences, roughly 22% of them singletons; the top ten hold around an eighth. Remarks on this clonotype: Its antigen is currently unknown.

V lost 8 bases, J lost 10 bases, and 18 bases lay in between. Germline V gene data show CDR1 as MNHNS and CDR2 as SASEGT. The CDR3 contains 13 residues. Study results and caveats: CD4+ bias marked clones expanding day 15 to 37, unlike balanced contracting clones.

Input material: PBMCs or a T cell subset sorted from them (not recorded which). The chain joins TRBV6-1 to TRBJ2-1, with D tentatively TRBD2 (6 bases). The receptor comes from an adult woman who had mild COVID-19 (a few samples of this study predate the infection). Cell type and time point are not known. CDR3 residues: CASGAGLLAEQFF. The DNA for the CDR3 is TGTGCCAGCGGGGCGGGGTTGCTGGCGGAGCAGTTCTTC.